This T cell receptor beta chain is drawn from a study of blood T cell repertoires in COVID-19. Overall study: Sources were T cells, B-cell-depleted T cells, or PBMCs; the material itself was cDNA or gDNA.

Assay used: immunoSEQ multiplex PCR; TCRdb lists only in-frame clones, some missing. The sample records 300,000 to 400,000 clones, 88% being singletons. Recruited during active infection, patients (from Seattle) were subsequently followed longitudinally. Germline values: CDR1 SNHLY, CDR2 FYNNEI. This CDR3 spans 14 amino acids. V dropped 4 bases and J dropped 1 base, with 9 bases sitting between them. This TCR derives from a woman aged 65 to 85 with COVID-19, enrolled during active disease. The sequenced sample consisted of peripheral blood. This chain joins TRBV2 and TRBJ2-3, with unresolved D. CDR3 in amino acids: CASSARLGTDTQYF. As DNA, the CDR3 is TGTGCCAGCAGTGCCCGACTGGGCACAGATACGCAGTATTTT.